Below, 13 T cell receptor beta chains from the same sample are listed, as sequenced in a study of healthy donors' naive CD4 and CD8 T cells. Starting from 450 to 550 ng of total RNA, TCR libraries were made with linear amplification. TCRdb analysed the reads with MiXCR anew, one entry per CDR3 protein. The repertoire holds 150,000 to 200,000 distinct CDR3 sequences, with 65% to 80% as singletons. Sequencing used naive CD4+ and CD8+ T cells sorted from blood, pooled from several donors. The receptors shown here come from a pool of human donors in good health; the sample pools cells from several healthy donors.

The chain joins TRBV20-1 to TRBJ2-1; no reliable D call. The germline gives CDR1 DFQATT, CDR2 SNEGSKA (reference sequence). Deletions cut 1 base from V and 9 bases from J, with 10 bases between. The CDR3 extends over 12 amino acids. The CDR3 sequence is CSARGPPIEQFF. CDR3 sequence (DNA): TGCAGTGCTAGAGGGCCACCTATTGAGCAGTTCTTC.

The V gene is TRBV20-1, the J gene TRBJ2-3, with D maybe TRBD1 (6 bases). This CDR3 contains 16 residues. The germline V and J ends were trimmed by 3 bases and 3 bases, with 19 bases remaining between them. The germline V gene encodes CDR1 DFQATT and CDR2 SNEGSKA (reference sequence). Written as DNA, the CDR3 is TGCAGTGCTAGTCGCCAAACAGGGTCTGGAACAGATACGCAGTATTTT. Amino acid sequence: CSASRQTGSGTDTQYF.

The V and J genes are TRBV6-1 and TRBJ2-1; D is perhaps TRBD2 (6 bases). The CDR3 is made up of 17 amino acids. Per the germline V gene, CDR1 is MNHNS and CDR2 is SASEGT. The V gene lost 0 bases and the J gene lost 4 bases, with 16 bases spanning the gap. DNA of the CDR3: TGTGCCAGCAGTGAAGCCCTGGGCGGGGCCAAATACAATGAGCAGTTCTTC. Translated: CASSEALGGAKYNEQFF.

This sequence joins TRBV29-1 and TRBJ2-7; D is unclear. The germline V gene encodes CDR1 SQVTM and CDR2 ANQGSEA. V dropped 7 bases and J dropped 6 bases, with 31 bases sitting between them. The CDR3 consists of 17 residues. The DNA for the CDR3 is TGCAGCGCAGCCTTAGTTTTCGGACGAGGTCCTACCCTCGAGCAGTACTTC. Protein: CSAALVFGRGPTLEQYF.

This sequence joins TRBV29-1 and TRBJ2-1; D is perhaps TRBD2 (6 bases). Germline lookup yields CDR1 SQVTM and CDR2 ANQGSEA. CDR3 length: 12 residues. Trimming cost V 1 base and J 6 bases, with 7 bases left between them. CDR3: CSVEVGLNEQFF. The CDR3 nucleotides are TGCAGCGTTGAAGTGGGACTCAATGAGCAGTTCTTC.

The V call is TRBV6-6, the J call TRBJ2-1, with TRBD2 matching over 7 bases. Trimming removed 0 bases from V and 3 bases from J; junction bases left unmatched: 5. This CDR3 spans 16 amino acids. Germline values: CDR1 MNHNY, CDR2 SVGAGI (reference sequence). CDR3 nucleotides: TGTGCCAGCAGTTACTCGGTGAGCGGGGACTACAATGAGCAGTTCTTC. This encodes CASSYSVSGDYNEQFF.

This chain connects TRBV14 to TRBJ2-7; maybe TRBD1 (6 bases). The CDR3 is 20 residues long. The V gene lost 1 base and the J gene lost 3 bases, with 28 bases spanning the gap. CDR1 SGHDN and CDR2 FVKESK come from the germline V gene. The DNA of the CDR3 is TGTGCCAGCAGCCAAGCATCGGGCCGACCTCGACAGGCGGCGTTCTACGAGCAGTACTTC. Protein sequence: CASSQASGRPRQAAFYEQYF.

The J gene is TRBJ2-7, the V gene TRBV27; maybe TRBD2 (6 bases). CDR3 size: 16 residues. The ends were cut back, 3 bases at V and 3 bases at J, with 18 bases in the middle. The germline V gene encodes CDR1 MNHEY and CDR2 SMNVEV (reference sequence). This CDR3 reads CASSFSWGEDYYEQYF. DNA for the CDR3: TGTGCCAGCAGTTTCTCCTGGGGGGAGGATTACTACGAGCAGTACTTC.

This clonotype has just a few counts. The chain couples TRBV19 to TRBJ2-3; tentatively, D is TRBD2 (5 bases). CDR1 and CDR2 from the germline V gene are LNHDA and SQIVND (reference sequence). The CDR3 extends over 16 amino acids. V lost 5 bases and J 4 bases, leaving 19 bases between the germline ends. The CDR3 sequence is CASSDLKTSYPDTQYF. The CDR3 coding sequence is TGTGCCAGTAGTGACCTAAAAACTAGTTACCCAGATACGCAGTATTTT.

The chain employs TRBV27 and TRBJ1-1; the D gene is possibly TRBD1 (5 bases). Trimming stripped 1 base from V and 4 bases from J, with 7 bases between. Germline CDR1 reads MNHEY; CDR2 reads SMNVEV (reference sequence). The CDR3 has 13 residues. The CDR3 sequence: CASSLYRFTEAFF. Written as DNA, the CDR3 is TGTGCCAGCAGTTTATACAGGTTCACTGAAGCTTTCTTT.

V usage is TRBV27 and J usage is TRBJ1-1, with D possibly being TRBD1 (5 bases). Germline-derived CDR1 and CDR2 are MNHEY and SMNVEV (reference sequence). This CDR3 contains 15 residues. Trimming left V 2 bases short and J 1 base short, with 11 bases between. CDR3 residues: CASSLIRRANTEAFF. The CDR3 DNA reads TGTGCCAGCAGTTTAATCCGCAGGGCGAACACTGAAGCTTTCTTT.

The genes are TRBV6-5 and TRBJ1-1, with 8 bases matching TRBD1. Per the germline V gene, CDR1 is MNHEY and CDR2 is SVGAGI. This CDR3 spans 12 amino acids. The CDR3 is CVAGQGAPEAFF. CDR3 in DNA: TGTGTTGCAGGGCAGGGGGCCCCTGAAGCTTTCTTT.

This clonotype appeared a single time. The V gene is TRBV6-6, the J gene TRBJ2-7; D is tentatively TRBD1 or TRBD2 (7 bases each). CDR1 and CDR2 from the germline V gene are MNHNY and SVGAGI (reference sequence). The CDR3 covers 15 residues. V lost 6 bases and J 4 bases, leaving 19 bases between the germline ends. The CDR3 sequence is CASSSGEGARYEQYF. The CDR3 DNA is TGTGCCAGCAGCTCAGGGGAGGGGGCGCGATACGAGCAGTACTTC.